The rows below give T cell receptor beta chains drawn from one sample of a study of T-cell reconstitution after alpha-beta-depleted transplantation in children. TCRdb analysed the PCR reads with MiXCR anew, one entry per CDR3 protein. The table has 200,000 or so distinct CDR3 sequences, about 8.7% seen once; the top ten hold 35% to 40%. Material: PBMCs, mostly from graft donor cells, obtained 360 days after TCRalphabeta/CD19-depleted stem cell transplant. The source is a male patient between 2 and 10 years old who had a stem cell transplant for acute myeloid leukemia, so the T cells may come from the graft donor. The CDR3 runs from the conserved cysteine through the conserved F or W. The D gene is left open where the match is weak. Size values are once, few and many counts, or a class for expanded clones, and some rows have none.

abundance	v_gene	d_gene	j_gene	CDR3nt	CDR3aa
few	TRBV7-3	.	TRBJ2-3	TGTGCCAGCAGCTTATCTAGGGACACCGGCACAGATACGCAGTATTTT	CASSLSRDTGTDTQYF
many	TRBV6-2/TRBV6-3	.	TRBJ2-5	TGTGCCAGCAGTTATCGCCCGGGGACCCAGTACTTC	CASSYRPGTQYF
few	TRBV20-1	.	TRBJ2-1	TGCAGTGCTCCCACTCGAGTAATCCCGCGTTACAATGAGCAGTTCTTC	CSAPTRVIPRYNEQFF
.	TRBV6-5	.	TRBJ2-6	TGTGCCAGCAGTAACAGGGTCTCTGGGGCCAACGTCCTGACTTTC	CASSNRVSGANVLTF
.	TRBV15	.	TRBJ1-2	TGTGCCACCAGCCTCGCCAGGGGACCCTATGGCTACACCTTC	CATSLARGPYGYTF
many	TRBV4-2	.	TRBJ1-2	TGTGCCAGCAGCCAAGGAGGAGGGTATGGCTACACCTTC	CASSQGGGYGYTF
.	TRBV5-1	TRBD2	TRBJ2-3	TGCGCCAGCAGCCCAATAGCGGGGGCCGGAGATACGCAGTATTTT	CASSPIAGAGDTQYF
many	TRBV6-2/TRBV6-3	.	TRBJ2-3	TGTGCCAGCAGTTACCAGTCCTGGAGTAGTGAAGGCACAGATACGCAGTATTTT	CASSYQSWSSEGTDTQYF
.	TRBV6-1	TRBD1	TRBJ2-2	TGTGCCAGCAGAGGGACAGGGTTAACCGGGGAGCTGTTTTTT	CASRGTGLTGELFF
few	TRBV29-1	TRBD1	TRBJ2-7	TGCAGCGTTGAAGGGGCGACAGGGAGATACGAGCAGTACTTC	CSVEGATGRYEQYF
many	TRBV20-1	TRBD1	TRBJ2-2	TGCAGTGCTCCGCGGACAGGGGGCTATGCGACCGGGGAGCTGTTTTTT	CSAPRTGGYATGELFF
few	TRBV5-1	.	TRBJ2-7	TGCGCCAGCAGCTCTATGGGGGCGTACGAGCAGTACTTC	CASSSMGAYEQYF
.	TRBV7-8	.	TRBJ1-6	TGTGCCAGCACCGTGGGGGGCTCTCCAAATTCACCCCTCCACTTT	CASTVGGSPNSPLHF
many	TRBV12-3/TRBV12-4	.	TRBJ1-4	TGTGCCAGCAGCTCCCTGACAGGATCTAATGAAAAACTGTTTTTT	CASSSLTGSNEKLFF
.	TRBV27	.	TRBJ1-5	TGTGCCAGCAGTACACAGGGTCAGCCCCAGCATTTT	CASSTQGQPQHF
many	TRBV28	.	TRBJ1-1	TGTGCCAGCAGTACCGTACACGCTCGAAAGACTGAAGCTTTCTTT	CASSTVHARKTEAFF
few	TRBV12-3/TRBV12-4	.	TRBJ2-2	TGTGCCAGCAGTTTGCAGGGAACCTCCACCGGGGAGCTGTTTTTT	CASSLQGTSTGELFF
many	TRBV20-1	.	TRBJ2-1	TGCAGTGCTGCGGTGATCTCCTACAATGAGCAGTTCTTC	CSAAVISYNEQFF
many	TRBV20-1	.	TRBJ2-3	TGCAGTGCTAGAGCCGGGGATGGGGGTACGCAGTATTTT	CSARAGDGGTQYF
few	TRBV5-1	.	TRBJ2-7	TGCGCCAGCAGCTTGGGTTACAGCTCCTACGAGCAGTACTTC	CASSLGYSSYEQYF
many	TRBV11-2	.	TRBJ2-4	TGTGCCAGCAGCTCCGACAGGAACCTAGCCAAAAACATTCAGTACTTC	CASSSDRNLAKNIQYF
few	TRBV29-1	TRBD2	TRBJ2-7	TGCAGCGCAGGACTAGCGGCACCCTACGAGCAGTACTTC	CSAGLAAPYEQYF
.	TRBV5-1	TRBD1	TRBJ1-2	TGCGCCAGCAGCCACAGGGGGTGGAACTATGGCTACACCTTC	CASSHRGWNYGYTF
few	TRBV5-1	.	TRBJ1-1	TGCGCCAGGGGGGACAAGATGAACACTGAAGCTTTCTTT	CARGDKMNTEAFF
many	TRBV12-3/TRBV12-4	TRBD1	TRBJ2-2	TGTGCCAGCAGGCCGGGACAGGGGGCTACCGGGGAGCTGTTTTTT	CASRPGQGATGELFF
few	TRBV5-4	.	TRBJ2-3	TGTGCCAGCAGCTCTGGACTCACAGATACGCAGTATTTT	CASSSGLTDTQYF
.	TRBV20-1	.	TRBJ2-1	TGCAGTGCCGAAACCGTGCCCGGGACAGGGCCTAGCGGGGGATCCTACAATGAGCAGTTCTTC	CSAETVPGTGPSGGSYNEQFF
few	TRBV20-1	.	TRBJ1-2	TGCAGTGCTAGAGATCCTCAGGGAACGTCGAGGTACTATGGCTACACCTTC	CSARDPQGTSRYYGYTF
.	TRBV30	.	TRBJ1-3	TGTGCCATCGACAGGACCTCTGGAAACACCATATATTTT	CAIDRTSGNTIYF
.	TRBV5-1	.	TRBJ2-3	TGCGCCAGCACCTTTACAGGGTCAGATACGCAGTATTTT	CASTFTGSDTQYF
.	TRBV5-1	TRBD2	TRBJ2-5	TGCGCCAGCAGCTTATTAGCGGGGGCACAAGAGACCCAGTACTTC	CASSLLAGAQETQYF
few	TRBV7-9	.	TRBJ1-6	TGTGCCAGCAGGCTCCATACAGGGAACTCACCCCTCCACTTT	CASRLHTGNSPLHF
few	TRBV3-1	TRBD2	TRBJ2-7	TGTGCCAGCAGCCAAGATCGGCTAGCGGGTTTCAGGTATGGCTACGAGCAGTACTTC	CASSQDRLAGFRYGYEQYF
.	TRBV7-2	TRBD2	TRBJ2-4	TGTGCCAGCAGCTTAACGGGCGGGGGGCCGGGGGACATTCAGTACTTC	CASSLTGGGPGDIQYF
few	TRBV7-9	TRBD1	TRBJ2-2	TGTGCCAGCAGCAAAGGACAGGGTACCGGGGAGCTGTTTTTT	CASSKGQGTGELFF
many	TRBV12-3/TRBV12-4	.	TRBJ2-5	TGTGCCAGCAGTTTTTGGGGGGCTGGAGAGACCCAGTACTTC	CASSFWGAGETQYF
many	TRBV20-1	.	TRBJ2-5	TGCAGTGCCAACTTAGGGAGCCAAGAGACCCAGTACTTC	CSANLGSQETQYF
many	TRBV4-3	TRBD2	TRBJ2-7	TGCGCCAGCAGCCAAGAACTAGCGGGAGTACCCTACGAGCAGTACTTC	CASSQELAGVPYEQYF